The clone carrying this T cell receptor beta chain was found a few times. Its antigen is currently unknown. Sequencing was done on patients that had shown CD8+CD57+ cell expansion by flow cytometry. No therapy had been given to the patients at the time of blood sampling. These data are taken from a study of CD8+CD57+ T cells in acquired aplastic anemia. Notes on the study in general: Between patients and controls, about 31 CD8+ CDR3 sequences were found in common.

The template for TCR beta VDJ and CDR3 sequence profiling was genomic DNA. One entry per CDR3 protein, called by TCRdb with MiXCR from the reads. Here the sample spans under 500,000 distinct CDR3 sequences, over 25% being singletons. The sample comprised sorted CD4+, CD8+, or CD8+CD57+ T cells (not recorded which) from PBMCs. The receptor was derived from a human donor with aplastic anemia.

DNA for the CDR3: TGTGCCAGTAGTATATTACACGGACAGGGGCACCTATCCTCCTACGAGCAGTACTTC. It translates to CASSILHGQGHLSSYEQYF. The chain carries TRBV19 and TRBJ2-7; 9 bases fit TRBD1. The CDR3 has 19 amino acids. Trimming at V came to 2 bases and at J to 0 bases, leaving 14 bases not matched to a gene. Germline V gives CDR1 LNHDA, CDR2 SQIVND (reference sequence).